These 29 T cell receptor beta chains were sequenced from one sample in a study of T cells in Graves' hyperthyroidism and ophthalmopathy. There were TCR beta CDR3 regions amplified from RNA transcripts. With the HTBI primer set, the TCR CDR3 went through a first round of RT-PCR. Using its own MiXCR run on the multiplex PCR reads, TCRdb lists one record per CDR3 protein. The table records 700,000 or so distinct CDR3 sequences, about 14% of them present only once. Sequencing was carried out using blood. These receptors originate from a woman between 50 and 59 years old with Graves' ophthalmopathy.

This clonotype was observed a handful of times. The CDR3: CSASLFRLAGDTQYF. The CDR3 DNA follows: TGCAGTGCTTCACTTTTTCGACTAGCGGGAGATACGCAGTATTTT. The chain links TRBV20-1 to TRBJ2-3; 10 nucleotides line up with TRBD2. Germline V gene lookup returns CDR1 DFQATT and CDR2 SNEGSKA (reference sequence). CDR3 length: 15 amino acids. V lost 5 bases to trimming and J lost 5 bases; unmatched junction nucleotides: 10.

This clonotype has ten or more counts. The chain recombines TRBV27 with TRBJ2-3, with no clear D. The V and J ends lost 0 bases and 1 base respectively, with 8 bases between them. The CDR3 consists of 15 residues. CDR1 and CDR2 (germline): MNHEY, SMNVEV (reference sequence). The CDR3: CASSLSVRGTDTQYF. The CDR3 region has the DNA TGTGCCAGCAGTTTATCGGTCCGGGGCACAGATACGCAGTATTTT.

The chain employs TRBV4-3 and TRBJ2-1; 8 bases align to TRBD2. Germline CDR1 LGHNA, CDR2 YSLEER. Trimming cost V 1 base and J 8 bases; bases outside gene matches: 7. The CDR3 is 15 residues long. DNA for the CDR3: TGCGCCAGCAGCCAAGGGGAGCGGGAGTGGGATGAGCAGTTCTTC. Translated: CASSQGEREWDEQFF.

The rearrangement uses TRBV4-2 and TRBJ1-4, with TRBD1 matching 12 bases. Trimming cost V 1 base and J 7 bases; bases outside gene matches: 1. CDR3 size: 15 residues. Per the germline V gene, CDR1 is LGHNA and CDR2 is YNFKEQ. CDR3 nucleotides: TGTGCCAGCAGCCAAGGGGACAGGGGGCGTGAAAAACTGTTTTTT. Encoded protein: CASSQGDRGREKLFF.

This clonotype was picked up a small number of times. Being one base from a much bigger clone, this may be a read error. V usage is TRBV10-3 and J usage is TRBJ2-7, with 7 bases matching TRBD2. Per the germline V gene, CDR1 is ENHRY and CDR2 is SYGVKD. The CDR3 contains 14 residues. J was trimmed by 1 base and V by 6 bases; bases with no gene match: 6. CDR3 region: CAISQWEGSYEQYF. CDR3 nucleotides: TGTGCCATCAGCCAGTGGGAGGGGTCCTACGAGCAGTACTTC.

In its sample, this clonotype was seen many times. One junction end disagrees with the germline gene, perhaps due to a read error. The genes are TRBV7-2 and TRBJ2-6; D gene ambiguous. Germline V lookup: CDR1 SGHTA, CDR2 FQGNSA. The CDR3 length is 15 residues. The CDR3 sequence is CASRLESSGANVLTF. The CDR3, as DNA: TGTGCCAGCAGATTAGAGTCGAGTGGGGCCAACGTCCTGACTTTC.

This clonotype was observed many times. V gene TRBV20-1 combines with J gene TRBJ2-3; TRBD2 aligns across 7 bases. The CDR3 spans 16 residues. The J segment lost 3 bases and the V segment lost 1 base, leaving 10 bases of the junction unmatched. The germline CDR1 and CDR2 sequences are DFQATT and SNEGSKA (reference sequence). The CDR3 sequence: CSARGIELARTDTQYF. CDR3 in DNA: TGCAGTGCTAGAGGGATAGAACTAGCGAGGACAGATACGCAGTATTTT.

This clonotype was counted at least ten times. The rearrangement links TRBV9 to TRBJ1-1; 9 positions match TRBD1. Per germline, CDR1 SGDLS and CDR2 YYNGEE. V was clipped by 0 bases and J by 1 base; unmatched bases: 1. This CDR3 has 15 residues. The CDR3 DNA reads as TGTGCCAGCAGCGTAGCGGACAGGGGGAACACTGAAGCTTTCTTT. It yields the protein CASSVADRGNTEAFF.

The chain couples TRBV12-3 or TRBV12-4 to TRBJ1-5, with 8 bases fitting TRBD1. Trimming cost V 6 bases and J 6 bases; bases outside gene matches: 7. The CDR3 length is 14 residues. The CDR3 protein is CASRPTGVGQPQHF. The CDR3 DNA follows: TGTGCCAGCAGGCCGACAGGGGTCGGTCAGCCCCAGCATTTT.

The J gene is TRBJ2-1, the V gene TRBV20-1; 9 nucleotides match TRBD2. The CDR3 is 17 amino acids. V gave up 0 bases and J gave up 6 bases; unmatched junction bases: 12. The V gene's germline CDR1 is DFQATT and CDR2 SNEGSKA (reference sequence). CDR3 sequence: CSARDPSGGLAGNEQFF. CDR3 nucleotides: TGCAGTGCTAGAGATCCCTCCGGGGGACTAGCTGGCAATGAGCAGTTCTTC.

This clonotype was detected ten times or more. V and J are TRBV20-1 and TRBJ2-7; 12 positions agree with TRBD2. Germline trimming cut 4 bases from V and 7 bases from J; bases unmatched to any gene: 5. The germline V gene has CDR1 DFQATT and CDR2 SNEGSKA (reference sequence). The CDR3 totals 13 residues. CDR3 coding DNA: TGCAGTGCTACTAGCGGGAGGGCCCAAGAGCAGTACTTC. Translating it yields CSATSGRAQEQYF.

A few counts support this clonotype. The rearrangement links TRBV7-3 to TRBJ2-1, with D uncertain. The CDR3 length is 14 residues. Germline CDR1 reads SGHTA; CDR2 reads FQGTGA. V lost 1 base to trimming and J lost 7 bases, with 11 bases between them. In nucleotides, the CDR3 is TGTGCCAGCAGCTTAAGGGCTATCGTTAATGAGCAGTTCTTC. Translated: CASSLRAIVNEQFF.

At least ten counts were recorded for this clonotype. The CDR3 protein is CASSPDGGGTDTQYF. The CDR3 DNA reads as TGTGCCAGCAGCCCTGATGGGGGGGGCACAGATACGCAGTATTTT. The chain links TRBV7-3 to TRBJ2-3; TRBD2 matches at 7 bases. Trimming at V came to 5 bases and at J to 1 base, leaving 6 bases not matched to a gene. There are 15 residues in the CDR3. Per germline, CDR1 SGHTA and CDR2 FQGTGA.

Ten or more counts support this clonotype. V usage is TRBV4-1 and J usage is TRBJ2-2, with TRBD1 identical over 8 bases. The V gene end was trimmed by 1 base and the J gene end by 1 base; junction bases not matched to a gene: 2. Germline V gene sequence: CDR1 MGHRA, CDR2 YSYEKL. The CDR3 has 16 amino acids. The CDR3 is CASSQGGQENTGELFF. In DNA, the CDR3 is TGCGCCAGCAGCCAAGGGGGACAGGAGAACACCGGGGAGCTGTTTTTT.

V usage is TRBV24-1 and J usage is TRBJ2-1; no reliable D call. The germline V gene has CDR1 KGHDR and CDR2 SFDVKD. This CDR3 is 12 amino acids long. Deletions cut 9 bases from V and 9 bases from J, with 14 bases between. This chain's CDR3 is CATLGQLGEQFF. The CDR3 DNA is TGTGCCACCCTGGGTCAACTCGGTGAGCAGTTCTTC.

In this sample, this clonotype turned up many times. The CDR3, as DNA: TGTGCCAGCAGTACACACAACAGGGGTGGCGGCTACACCTTC. As protein: CASSTHNRGGGYTF. The genes are TRBV28 and TRBJ1-2; 7 bases align to TRBD1. In germline, CDR1 is MDHEN, CDR2 SYDVKM. This CDR3 has 14 amino acids. The V gene end was trimmed by 5 bases and the J gene end by 8 bases; junction bases not matched to a gene: 11.

The chain joins TRBV2 to TRBJ2-1, with 10 bases aligning to TRBD2. V trimming: 5 bases; J trimming: 12 bases; junction bases outside the gene matches: 16. The germline CDR1 and CDR2 sequences are SNHLY and FYNNEI. The CDR3 covers 16 residues. CDR3 amino acids: CASSYLAGGPGGSQFF. CDR3 sequence (DNA): TGTGCCAGCAGTTATTTAGCGGGAGGCCCCGGGGGGTCGCAGTTCTTC.

This clonotype was counted at least ten times. This chain links TRBV19 with TRBJ1-1; 7 bases line up with TRBD1. The CDR3 has 15 residues. Germline CDR1 reads LNHDA; CDR2 reads SQIVND (reference sequence). V trimming: 5 bases; J trimming: 5 bases; junction bases outside the gene matches: 11. The CDR3 sequence is CASSEGQRRRTEAFF. CDR3 in DNA: TGTGCCAGTAGTGAGGGACAGAGGAGGCGTACTGAAGCTTTCTTT.

The rearrangement joins TRBV2 to TRBJ1-6, with 8 bases lining up with TRBD1. The V segment lost 8 bases and the J segment 9 bases; nucleotides outside the gene matches: 9. Looked up from germline, CDR1 is SNHLY and CDR2 is FYNNEI. The CDR3 loop spans 14 amino acids. The CDR3 region has the DNA TGTGCCAGCGGGCGACAGGGGAAAGGTTCACCCCTCCACTTT. Translated: CASGRQGKGSPLHF. The full variable domain, completed using reference TRBV2 and TRBJ1-6, is EPEVTQTPSHQVTQMGQEVILRCVPISNHLYFYWYRQILGQKVEFLVSFYNNEISEKSEIFDDQFSVERPDGSNFTLKIRSTKLEDSAMYFCASGRQGKGSPLHFGNGTRLTVT.

This chain joins TRBV20-1 and TRBJ1-3; D gene uncertain. The CDR3 extends over 13 amino acids. V was shortened by 2 bases and J by 0 bases, with 5 bases between the two germline ends. CDR1 and CDR2 from the germline V gene are DFQATT and SNEGSKA (reference sequence). CDR3 coding DNA: TGCAGTGCTAGAAGAGGCTCTGGAAACACCATATATTTT. Residues: CSARRGSGNTIYF.

The sample holds a few counts of this clonotype. The J gene is TRBJ2-3, the V gene TRBV6-1; 9 nucleotides align to TRBD2. Unmatched junction bases numbered 4, after V lost 6 bases and J lost 0 bases. The V gene's germline CDR1 is MNHNS and CDR2 SASEGT. The CDR3 runs 15 residues. CDR3 sequence (DNA): TGTGCCAGCAGAGCTAGCGGGGTTAGCACAGATACGCAGTATTTT. Amino acid sequence: CASRASGVSTDTQYF.

The rearrangement links TRBV4-2 to TRBJ1-2, with D hard to call. V was clipped by 0 bases and J by 3 bases, with 14 bases between them. The germline V gene encodes CDR1 LGHNA and CDR2 YNFKEQ. This CDR3 is 16 amino acids long. CDR3 DNA: TGTGCCAGCAGCCAAGAGTCATTATCTGGTGACTATGGCTACACCTTC. This gives the protein CASSQESLSGDYGYTF.

This clonotype was recorded at least ten times. The chain has TRBV27 and TRBJ2-7; 10 bases are a match to TRBD1. Germline V gives CDR1 MNHEY, CDR2 SMNVEV (reference sequence). V was pared by 3 bases and J by 4 bases, with 3 bases of the junction left unmatched. The CDR3 covers 14 residues. The chain's CDR3 is CASSFGTGEYEQYF. The DNA of the CDR3 is TGTGCCAGCAGTTTTGGGACAGGGGAGTACGAGCAGTACTTC.

V is TRBV9 and J is TRBJ2-2; a weak D match, TRBD2 (6 bases). Germline V gene sequence: CDR1 SGDLS, CDR2 YYNGEE. CDR3 length: 17 amino acids. Deletions cut 4 bases from V and 6 bases from J, with 22 bases between. CDR3 protein: CASSPDVRWEVAGELFF. CDR3 in DNA: TGTGCCAGCAGCCCCGACGTAAGATGGGAGGTAGCCGGGGAGCTGTTTTTT. Full variable domain (missing parts from reference TRBV9 and TRBJ2-2): DSGVTQTPKHLITATGQRVTLRCSPRSGDLSVYWYQQSLDQGLQFLIQYYNGEERAKGNILERFSAQQFPDLHSELNLSSLELGDSALYFCASSPDVRWEVAGELFFGEGSRLTVL.

Ten or more counts support this clonotype. The rearrangement links TRBV28 to TRBJ2-5; 7 nucleotides align to TRBD2. Germline V gene data show CDR1 as MDHEN and CDR2 as SYDVKM. J lost 5 bases, V lost 4 bases, and 4 bases had no gene match. This CDR3 comprises 13 residues. The CDR3 coding sequence is TGTGCCAGCAGTTCGGGGGGTTGGGAGACCCAGTACTTC. This gives the protein CASSSGGWETQYF. Based on the CDR3 plus reference TRBV28 and TRBJ2-5, the full variable domain is DVKVTQSSRYLVKRTGEKVFLECVQDMDHENMFWYRQDPGLGLRLIYFSYDVKMKEKGDIPEGYSVSREKKERFSLILESASTNQTSMYLCASSSGGWETQYFGPGTRLLVL.

A remark on this clonotype: A much larger clone lies a single base off, so this may be a read error. The V call is TRBV9, the J call TRBJ2-7; D ambiguous. Germline CDR1 and CDR2: SGDLS and YYNGEE. The V and J ends lost 3 bases and 7 bases respectively, with 14 bases between them. The CDR3 totals 13 residues. CDR3 region: CASSADITDEQYF. The CDR3 DNA sequence: TGTGCCAGCAGCGCAGACATTACGGATGAGCAGTACTTC.

This clonotype has a handful of counts. The chain uses TRBV30 and TRBJ2-2, with D unclear. The CDR3 length is 14 residues. Germline loops: CDR1 GTSNPN, CDR2 SVGIG (reference sequence). V shed 1 base and J shed 9 bases, with 15 bases lying between them. The CDR3 DNA is TGTGCCTGGAGTGCCGGACCAAACATGTGGGAGCTGTTTTTT. The encoded protein is CAWSAGPNMWELFF.

The gene calls are TRBV5-4 and TRBJ2-2, with TRBD2 matching 7 bases. V lost 0 bases, J lost 1 base, and 3 bases stayed unmatched. The CDR3 spans 16 residues. Looked up from germline, CDR1 is SGHNT and CDR2 is YYREEE (reference sequence). CDR3 in amino acids: CASSLVSGLNTGELFF. The CDR3 nucleotides are TGTGCCAGCAGCTTGGTTAGCGGGCTGAACACCGGGGAGCTGTTTTTT. Full variable domain (outside the CDR3, taken from reference TRBV5-4 and TRBJ2-2): ETGVTQSPTHLIKTRGQQVTLRCSSQSGHNTVSWYQQALGQGPQFIFQYYREEENGRGNFPPRFSGLQFPNYSSELNVNALELDDSALYLCASSLVSGLNTGELFFGEGSRLTVL.

This clonotype was detected many times. V gene TRBV7-9 combines with J gene TRBJ2-7; D might be TRBD1 (6 bases). The CDR3 extends over 15 amino acids. Germline CDR1 SEHNR, CDR2 FQNEAQ (reference sequence). V dropped 5 bases and J dropped 2 bases, with 16 bases sitting between them. CDR3 residues: CASSEVGAPTYEQYF. The CDR3 coding sequence is TGTGCCAGCAGCGAAGTGGGGGCCCCGACCTACGAGCAGTACTTC.